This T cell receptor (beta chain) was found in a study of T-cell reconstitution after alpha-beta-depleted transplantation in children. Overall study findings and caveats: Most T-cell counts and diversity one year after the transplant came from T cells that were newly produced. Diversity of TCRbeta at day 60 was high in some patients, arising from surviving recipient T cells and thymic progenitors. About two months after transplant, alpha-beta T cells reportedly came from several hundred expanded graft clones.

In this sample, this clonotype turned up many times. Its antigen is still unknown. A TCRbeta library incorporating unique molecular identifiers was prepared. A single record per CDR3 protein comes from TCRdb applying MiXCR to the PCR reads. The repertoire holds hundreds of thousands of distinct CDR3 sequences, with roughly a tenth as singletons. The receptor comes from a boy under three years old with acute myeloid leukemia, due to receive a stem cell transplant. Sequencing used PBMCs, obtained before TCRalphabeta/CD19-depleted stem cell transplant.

CDR3 protein: CATSTRTSETQYF. CDR3 DNA sequence: TGTGCCACCAGCACAAGGACCTCGGAGACCCAGTACTTC. The J gene is TRBJ2-5, the V gene TRBV15; no definite D call. This CDR3 is 13 amino acids long. Between the trimmed V and J ends, which lost 4 bases and 5 bases, there was a span of 11 bases. In germline, CDR1 is LNHNV, CDR2 YYDKDF (reference sequence).